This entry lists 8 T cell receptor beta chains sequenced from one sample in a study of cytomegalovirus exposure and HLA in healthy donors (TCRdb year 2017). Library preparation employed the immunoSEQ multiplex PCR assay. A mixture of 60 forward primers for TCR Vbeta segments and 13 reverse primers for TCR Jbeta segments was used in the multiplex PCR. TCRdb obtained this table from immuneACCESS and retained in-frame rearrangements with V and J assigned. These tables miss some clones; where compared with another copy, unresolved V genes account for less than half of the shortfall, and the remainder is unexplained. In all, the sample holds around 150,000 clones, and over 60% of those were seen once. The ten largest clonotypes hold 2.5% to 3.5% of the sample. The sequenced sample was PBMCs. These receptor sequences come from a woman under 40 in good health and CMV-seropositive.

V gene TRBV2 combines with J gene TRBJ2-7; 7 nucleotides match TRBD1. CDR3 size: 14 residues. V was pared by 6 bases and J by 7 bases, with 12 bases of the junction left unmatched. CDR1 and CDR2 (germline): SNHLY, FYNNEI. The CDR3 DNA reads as TGTGCCAGCAGGACAGACAGGGCGTTTTGGGAGCAGTACTTC. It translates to CASRTDRAFWEQYF.

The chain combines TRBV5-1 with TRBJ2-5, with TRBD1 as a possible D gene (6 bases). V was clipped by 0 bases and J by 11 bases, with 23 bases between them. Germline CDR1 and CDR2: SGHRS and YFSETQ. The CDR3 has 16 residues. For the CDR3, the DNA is TGCGCCAGCAGCTTGGAATCTGGGGGCAGGGGCCAGGGGCAGTACTTC. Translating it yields CASSLESGGRGQGQYF.

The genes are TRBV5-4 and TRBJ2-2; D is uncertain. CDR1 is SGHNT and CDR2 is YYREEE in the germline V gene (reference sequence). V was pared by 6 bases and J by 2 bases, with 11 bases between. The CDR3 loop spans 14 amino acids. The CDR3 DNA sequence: TGTGCCAGCAAAGAGACACCTAACACCGGGGAGCTGTTTTTT. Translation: CASKETPNTGELFF.

This CDR3 is CASSEGGSGSEYF. The DNA of the CDR3 is TGTGCCAGCAGTGAAGGGGGTTCGGGTAGCGAGTACTTC. The genes are TRBV6-1 and TRBJ2-5; D might be TRBD2 (5 bases). Trimming shortened V by 1 base and J by 12 bases, and 15 bases separated the two germline ends. The CDR3 extends over 13 amino acids. Per the germline V gene, CDR1 is MNHNS and CDR2 is SASEGT.

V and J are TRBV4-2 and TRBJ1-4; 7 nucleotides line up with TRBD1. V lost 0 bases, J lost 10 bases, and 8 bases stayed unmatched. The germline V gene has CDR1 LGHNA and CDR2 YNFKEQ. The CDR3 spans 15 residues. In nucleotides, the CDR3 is TGTGCCAGCAGCCAAGACTCGGGGACAGCCGGAAAACTGTTTTTT. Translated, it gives CASSQDSGTAGKLFF.

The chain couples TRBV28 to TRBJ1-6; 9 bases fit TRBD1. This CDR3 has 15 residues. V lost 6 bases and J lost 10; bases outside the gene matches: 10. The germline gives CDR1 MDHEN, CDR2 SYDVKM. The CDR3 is CASSFRGTGNSPLHF. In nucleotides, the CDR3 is TGTGCCAGCAGCTTTAGGGGGACAGGGAACTCACCCCTCCACTTT.

CDR3 bases: TGCGCCAGCAGCCACCCCGGGACAGGGGCGACTGAAGCTTTCTTT. Its translation: CASSHPGTGATEAFF. This chain joins TRBV4-1 and TRBJ1-1; 10 bases line up with TRBD1. Germline CDR1 MGHRA, CDR2 YSYEKL. V dropped 3 bases and J dropped 5; count of bases not matched to a gene: 6. This CDR3 is 15 amino acids long.

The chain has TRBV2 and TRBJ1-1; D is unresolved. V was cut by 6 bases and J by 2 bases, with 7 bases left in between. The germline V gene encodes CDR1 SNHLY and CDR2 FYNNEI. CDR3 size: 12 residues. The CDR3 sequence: CASRQLNTEAFF. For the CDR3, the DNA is TGTGCCAGCAGACAGCTCAACACTGAAGCTTTCTTT. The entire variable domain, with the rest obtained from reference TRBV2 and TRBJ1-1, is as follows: EPEVTQTPSHQVTQMGQEVILRCVPISNHLYFYWYRQILGQKVEFLVSFYNNEISEKSEIFDDQFSVERPDGSNFTLKIRSTKLEDSAMYFCASRQLNTEAFFGQGTRLTVV.